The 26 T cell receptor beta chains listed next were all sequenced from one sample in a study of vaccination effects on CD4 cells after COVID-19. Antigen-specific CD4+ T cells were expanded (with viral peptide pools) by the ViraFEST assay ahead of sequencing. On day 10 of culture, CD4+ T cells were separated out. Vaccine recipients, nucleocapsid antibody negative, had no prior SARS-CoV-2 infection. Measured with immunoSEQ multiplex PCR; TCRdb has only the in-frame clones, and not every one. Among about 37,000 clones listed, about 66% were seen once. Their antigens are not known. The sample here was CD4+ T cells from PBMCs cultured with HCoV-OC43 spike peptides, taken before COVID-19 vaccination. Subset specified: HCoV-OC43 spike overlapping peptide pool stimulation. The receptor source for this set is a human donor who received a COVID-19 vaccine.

Here the CDR3 DNA reads TGTGCCAGCAGTGAGGAGGGCTCCTACAATGAGCAGTTCTTC. It translates to CASSEEGSYNEQFF. The genes are TRBV6-4 and TRBJ2-1; D might be TRBD2 (6 bases). From germline, CDR1 is MRHNA and CDR2 SNTAGT. The CDR3 totals 14 residues. V shed 3 bases and J shed 0 bases, with 6 bases lying between them.

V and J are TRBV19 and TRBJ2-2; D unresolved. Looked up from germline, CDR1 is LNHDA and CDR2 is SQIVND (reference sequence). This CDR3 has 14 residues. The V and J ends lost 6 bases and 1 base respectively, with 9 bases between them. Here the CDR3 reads CASRRGMNTGELFF. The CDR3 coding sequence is TGTGCCAGTAGACGCGGAATGAACACCGGGGAGCTGTTTTTT.

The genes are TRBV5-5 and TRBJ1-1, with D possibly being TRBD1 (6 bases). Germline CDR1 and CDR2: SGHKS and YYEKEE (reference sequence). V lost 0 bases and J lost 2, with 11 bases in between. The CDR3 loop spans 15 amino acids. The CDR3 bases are TGTGCCAGCAGCTTGGAAGGGGGGGCCAACACTGAAGCTTTCTTT. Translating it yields CASSLEGGANTEAFF.

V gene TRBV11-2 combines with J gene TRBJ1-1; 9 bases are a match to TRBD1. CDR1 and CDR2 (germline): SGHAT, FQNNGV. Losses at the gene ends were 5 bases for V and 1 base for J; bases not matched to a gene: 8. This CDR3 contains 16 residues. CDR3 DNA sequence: TGTGCCAGCAGCCTTACAGCGACAGGGGGGAACACTGAAGCTTTCTTT. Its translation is CASSLTATGGNTEAFF. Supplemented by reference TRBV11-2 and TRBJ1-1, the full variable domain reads EAGVAQSPRYKIIEKRQSVAFWCNPISGHATLYWYQQILGQGPKLLIQFQNNGVVDDSQLPKDRFSAERLKGVDSTLKIQPAKLEDSAVYLCASSLTATGGNTEAFFGQGTRLTVV.

The CDR3 sequence is CASSDSDRKETQYF. The CDR3 DNA sequence: TGTGCCAGCAGTGATTCCGACAGAAAAGAGACCCAGTACTTC. The rearrangement links TRBV6-1 to TRBJ2-5, with D possibly matching TRBD1 (5 bases). V was shortened by 3 bases and J by 3 bases, with 11 bases between the two germline ends. The V gene's germline CDR1 is MNHNS and CDR2 SASEGT. CDR3 size: 14 residues.

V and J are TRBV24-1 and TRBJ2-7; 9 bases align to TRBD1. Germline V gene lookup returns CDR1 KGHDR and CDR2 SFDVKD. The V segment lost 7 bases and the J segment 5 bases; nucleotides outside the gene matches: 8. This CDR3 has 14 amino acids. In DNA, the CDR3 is TGTGCCACCAGCCCGGGACAGGGCAGACACGAGCAGTACTTC. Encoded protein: CATSPGQGRHEQYF.

The CDR3 here is CASSHGRGNTEAFF. In DNA, the CDR3 is TGTGCCAGCAGCCATGGCCGGGGGAACACTGAAGCTTTCTTT. This chain links TRBV3-1 (or the pseudogene TRBV3-2) with TRBJ1-1; D remains unclear. The CDR3 extends over 14 amino acids. Trimming left V 3 bases short and J 1 base short, with 9 bases between. Germline loops: CDR1 LGHDT, CDR2 YNNKEL (reference sequence).

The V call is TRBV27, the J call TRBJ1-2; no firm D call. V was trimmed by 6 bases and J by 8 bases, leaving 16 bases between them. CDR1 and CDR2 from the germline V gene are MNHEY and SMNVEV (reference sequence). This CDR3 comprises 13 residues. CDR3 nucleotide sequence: TGTGCCAGCAGCTACAACACCATGGGAGGCTACACCTTC. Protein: CASSYNTMGGYTF.

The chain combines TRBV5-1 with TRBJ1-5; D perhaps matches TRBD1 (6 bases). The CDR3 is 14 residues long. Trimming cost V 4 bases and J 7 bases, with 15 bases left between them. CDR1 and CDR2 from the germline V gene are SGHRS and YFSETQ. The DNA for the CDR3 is TGCGCCAGCAGCGAACAGGGTGGCGAACAGCCCCAGCATTTT. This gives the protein CASSEQGGEQPQHF.

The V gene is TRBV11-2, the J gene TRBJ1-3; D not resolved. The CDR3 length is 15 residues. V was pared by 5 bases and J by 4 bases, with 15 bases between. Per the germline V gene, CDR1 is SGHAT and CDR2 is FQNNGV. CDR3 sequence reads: CASSPGPIWGNTIYF. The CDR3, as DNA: TGTGCCAGCAGCCCCGGACCGATTTGGGGAAACACCATATATTTT.

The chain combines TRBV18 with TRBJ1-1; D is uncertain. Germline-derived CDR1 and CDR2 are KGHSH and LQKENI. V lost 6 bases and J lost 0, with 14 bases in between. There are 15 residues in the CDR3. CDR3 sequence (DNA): TGTGCCAGCTCCCAATCCCCGAACATGAACACTGAAGCTTTCTTT. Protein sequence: CASSQSPNMNTEAFF.

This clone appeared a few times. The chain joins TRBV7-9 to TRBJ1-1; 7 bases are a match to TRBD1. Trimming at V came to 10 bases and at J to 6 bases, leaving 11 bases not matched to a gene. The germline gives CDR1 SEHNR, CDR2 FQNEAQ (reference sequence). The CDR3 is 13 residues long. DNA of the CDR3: TGTGCCACCCTCGGAGGGGGCAAAGCTGAAGCTTTCTTT. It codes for CATLGGGKAEAFF.

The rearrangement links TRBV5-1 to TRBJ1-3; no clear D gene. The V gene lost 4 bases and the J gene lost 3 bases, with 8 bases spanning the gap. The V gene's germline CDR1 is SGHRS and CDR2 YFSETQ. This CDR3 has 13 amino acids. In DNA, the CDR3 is TGCGCCAGCAGCCAGGACTTTGGAAACACCATATATTTT. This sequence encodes CASSQDFGNTIYF.

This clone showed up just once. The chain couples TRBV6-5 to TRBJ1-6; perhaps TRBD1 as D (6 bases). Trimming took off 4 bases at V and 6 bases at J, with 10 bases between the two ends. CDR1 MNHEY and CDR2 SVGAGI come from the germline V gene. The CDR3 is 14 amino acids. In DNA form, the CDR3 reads TGTGCCAGCAGTTCTGGGACACGTAATTCACCCCTCCACTTT. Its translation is CASSSGTRNSPLHF.

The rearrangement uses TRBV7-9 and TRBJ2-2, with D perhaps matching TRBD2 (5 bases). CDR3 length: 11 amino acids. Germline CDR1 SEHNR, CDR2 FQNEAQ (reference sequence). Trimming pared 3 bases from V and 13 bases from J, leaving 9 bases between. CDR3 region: CASSFEGALFF. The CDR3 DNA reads TGTGCCAGCAGCTTCGAGGGAGCGCTGTTTTTT.

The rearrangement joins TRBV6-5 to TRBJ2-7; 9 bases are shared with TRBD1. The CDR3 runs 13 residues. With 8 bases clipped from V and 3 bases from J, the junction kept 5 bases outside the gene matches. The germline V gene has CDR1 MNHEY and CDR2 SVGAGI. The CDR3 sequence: CASLKTGGYEQYF. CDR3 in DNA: TGTGCCAGCCTTAAGACAGGGGGCTACGAGCAGTACTTC.

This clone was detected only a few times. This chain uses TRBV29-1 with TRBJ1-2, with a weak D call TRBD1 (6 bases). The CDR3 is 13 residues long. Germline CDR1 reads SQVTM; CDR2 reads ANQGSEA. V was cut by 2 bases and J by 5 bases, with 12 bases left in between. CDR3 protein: CSVELPGAYGYTF. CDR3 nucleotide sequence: TGCAGCGTTGAATTACCGGGGGCGTATGGCTACACCTTC.

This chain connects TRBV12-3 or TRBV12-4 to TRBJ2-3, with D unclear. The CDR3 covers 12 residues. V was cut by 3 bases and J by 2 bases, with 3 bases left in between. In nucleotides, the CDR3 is TGTGCCAGCAGTTTCAACACAGATACGCAGTATTTT. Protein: CASSFNTDTQYF.

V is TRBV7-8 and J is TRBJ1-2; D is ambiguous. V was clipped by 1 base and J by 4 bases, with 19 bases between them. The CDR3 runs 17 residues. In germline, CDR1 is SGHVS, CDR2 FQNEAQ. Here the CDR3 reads CASSLGGGNYLSYGYTF. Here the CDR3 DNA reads TGTGCCAGCAGCTTAGGTGGAGGGAATTATCTTTCCTATGGCTACACCTTC.

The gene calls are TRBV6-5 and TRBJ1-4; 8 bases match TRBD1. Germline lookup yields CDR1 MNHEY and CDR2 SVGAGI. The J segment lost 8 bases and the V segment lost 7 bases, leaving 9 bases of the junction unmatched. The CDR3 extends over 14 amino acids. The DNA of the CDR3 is TGTGCCAGCAAATCAGGGGGCGCAGGGGAAAAACTGTTTTTT. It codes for CASKSGGAGEKLFF.

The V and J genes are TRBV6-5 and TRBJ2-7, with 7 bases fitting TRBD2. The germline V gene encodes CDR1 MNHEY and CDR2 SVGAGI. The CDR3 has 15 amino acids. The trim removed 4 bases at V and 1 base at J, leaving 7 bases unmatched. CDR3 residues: CASSSSGTVSYEQYF. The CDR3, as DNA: TGTGCCAGCAGTTCGAGCGGGACCGTTTCCTACGAGCAGTACTTC.

CDR3 protein: CASNETGPYNEQFF. CDR3 sequence (DNA): TGCGCCAGCAACGAGACAGGCCCCTACAATGAGCAGTTCTTC. This sequence joins TRBV5-1 and TRBJ2-1; D possibly corresponds to TRBD1 (6 bases). Trimming took off 6 bases at V and 2 bases at J, with 12 bases between the two ends. This CDR3 has 14 amino acids. The germline gives CDR1 SGHRS, CDR2 YFSETQ.

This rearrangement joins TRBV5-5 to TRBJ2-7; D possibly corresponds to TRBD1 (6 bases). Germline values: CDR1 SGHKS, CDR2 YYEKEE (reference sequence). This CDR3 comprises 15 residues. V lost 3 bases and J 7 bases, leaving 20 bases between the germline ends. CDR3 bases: TGTGCCAGCAGCTCGCTGACAGGACAACCGAGGGAGCAGTACTTC. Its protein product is CASSSLTGQPREQYF.

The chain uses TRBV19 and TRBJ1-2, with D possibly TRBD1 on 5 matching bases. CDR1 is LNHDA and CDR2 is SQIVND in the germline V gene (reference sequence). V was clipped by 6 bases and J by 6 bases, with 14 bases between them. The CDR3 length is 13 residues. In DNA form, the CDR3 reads TGTGCCAGTAGCAAGGGACCGGCGGATGGCTACACCTTC. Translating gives CASSKGPADGYTF.

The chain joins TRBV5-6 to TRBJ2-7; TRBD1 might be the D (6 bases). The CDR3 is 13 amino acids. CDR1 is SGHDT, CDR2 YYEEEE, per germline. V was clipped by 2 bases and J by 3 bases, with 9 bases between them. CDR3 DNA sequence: TGTGCCAGCAGCTTACAGGGCAACTACGAGCAGTACTTC. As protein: CASSLQGNYEQYF.

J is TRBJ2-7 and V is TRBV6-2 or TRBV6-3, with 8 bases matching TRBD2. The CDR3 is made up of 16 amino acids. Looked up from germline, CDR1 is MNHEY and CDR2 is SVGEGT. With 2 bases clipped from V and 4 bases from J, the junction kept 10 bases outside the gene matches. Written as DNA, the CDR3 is TGTGCCAGCAGTTACGGGTTTCGGGGGGGACGATACGAGCAGTACTTC. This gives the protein CASSYGFRGGRYEQYF.